This T cell receptor (beta chain) was sequenced in a study of blood T cells in healthy people across ages. Study-level points and caveats: No one knew whether donors had CMV, which possibly confounded expanded clonotype changes.

On this clonotype itself: The antigen remains undetermined.

A second PCR, run for about 6 to 11 cycles, used a sample-barcoded 5' primer plus a J-beta primer mix. Each cDNA molecule received a tag from a template-switch adaptor that had 12 random nucleotides. TCRdb independently ran MiXCR on the 5' RACE reads; one entry per CDR3 protein. The profile covers more than 1,400,000 distinct CDR3 sequences, with 42% appearing a single time and roughly 7.9% taken by the ten largest. This CDR3 spans 12 amino acids. V dropped 2 bases and J dropped 7 bases, with 9 bases sitting between them. Germline CDR1 and CDR2: SGDLS and YYNGEE. This chain links TRBV9 with TRBJ1-2; the D is unclear. The source of this sequence is a woman aged 18-29 years in good health. Sequenced material: blood. CDR3 protein: CASSVQGFGYTF. CDR3 sequence (DNA): TGTGCCAGCAGCGTTCAAGGGTTTGGCTACACCTTC.